The 20 T cell receptor beta chains listed next were all sequenced from one sample in a study of somatic mutations in cytotoxic T cells in rheumatoid arthritis. The method was immunoSEQ multiplex PCR; TCRdb's version includes in-frame clones alone and lacks a portion of them. This sample has about 26,000 clones, with 82% found just once. The sample was CD8+ T cells sorted from blood. The receptors derive from a man between 45 and 60 years old in good health.

This clone was observed once. The chain has TRBV6-5 and TRBJ2-7, with D possibly being TRBD2 (5 bases). Germline V CDR1 and CDR2: MNHEY, SVGAGI. The CDR3 spans 14 residues. V was pared by 0 bases and J by 3 bases, with 9 bases between. CDR3 nucleotide sequence: TGTGCCAGCAGTTACTCGGCAGGAGGCTACGAGCAGTACTTC. It specifies CASSYSAGGYEQYF.

The chain links TRBV2 to TRBJ2-1; D is perhaps TRBD2 (6 bases). Germline V gene lookup returns CDR1 SNHLY and CDR2 FYNNEI. The length of the CDR3 is 17 residues. V was cut by 2 bases and J by 7 bases, with 21 bases left in between. For the CDR3, the DNA is TGTGCCAGCAGTGAAACGCGAGGGTGGCGGGCGGGGAATGAGCAGTTCTTC. It is translated as CASSETRGWRAGNEQFF.

This chain uses TRBV6-1 with TRBJ1-1; 8 bases line up with TRBD1. Per germline, CDR1 MNHNS and CDR2 SASEGT. J was trimmed by 5 bases and V by 10 bases; bases with no gene match: 12. CDR3 length: 14 residues. The CDR3 DNA reads as TGTGCCACCCTGTATCAGGGGGCGGTTACTGAAGCTTTCTTT. Encoded protein: CATLYQGAVTEAFF.

The table lists this clone with a count of one. The chain joins TRBV14 to TRBJ2-7; TRBD1 matches 9 bases. Germline values: CDR1 SGHDN, CDR2 FVKESK. This CDR3 has 13 amino acids. V shed 8 bases and J 4 bases; nucleotides not matched to a gene: 6. This chain's CDR3 is CASGRTGDYEQYF. DNA for the CDR3: TGTGCCAGCGGGAGGACAGGGGATTACGAGCAGTACTTC.

In its sample, this clone was seen a few times. The chain has TRBV6-1 and TRBJ2-7; 10 bases fit TRBD1. This CDR3 is 14 amino acids long. Germline CDR1 and CDR2: MNHNS and SASEGT. The junction had 7 bases not matched to a gene; V was cut back by 7 bases and J by 4 bases. The CDR3, as DNA: TGTGCCAGCAATACCGGGACAGGGGTGTACGAGCAGTACTTC. As protein: CASNTGTGVYEQYF.

The chain combines TRBV5-4 with TRBJ2-7; 13 bases are shared with TRBD2. CDR3 size: 15 residues. The V segment lost 4 bases and the J segment 5 bases; nucleotides outside the gene matches: 6. Germline assignment: CDR1 SGHNT and CDR2 YYREEE (reference sequence). The CDR3 DNA reads TGTGCCAGCAGCCTCCGACTAGCGGGAGGCGACGAGCAGTACTTC. Protein: CASSLRLAGGDEQYF.

The chain has TRBV6-5 and TRBJ2-5; D is perhaps TRBD2 (7 bases). Looked up from germline, CDR1 is MNHEY and CDR2 is SVGAGI. V was cut by 0 bases and J by 5 bases, with 13 bases left in between. This CDR3 has 15 residues. The CDR3 loop reads CASSYSWGRGETQYF. The DNA for the CDR3 is TGTGCCAGCAGTTACTCGTGGGGGCGGGGGGAGACCCAGTACTTC.

This rearrangement joins TRBV7-8 to TRBJ2-3; 10 positions agree with TRBD2. The CDR3 spans 15 residues. J gave up 4 bases and V 5 bases, and 6 bases lay outside the gene matches. Looked up from germline, CDR1 is SGHVS and CDR2 is FQNEAQ. The CDR3 loop is CASSLTSGKADTQYF. CDR3 DNA: TGTGCCAGCAGCCTCACTAGCGGGAAGGCAGATACGCAGTATTTT.

This clone is a singleton in its sample. The chain recombines TRBV27 with TRBJ2-6, with D possibly being TRBD1 or TRBD2 (5 bases each). V dropped 0 bases and J dropped 7 bases, with 16 bases sitting between them. The germline V gene has CDR1 MNHEY and CDR2 SMNVEV (reference sequence). The CDR3 runs 17 residues. CDR3 region: CASSLSGHGREANVLTF. The DNA for the CDR3 is TGTGCCAGCAGTTTATCGGGGCACGGTCGGGAAGCCAACGTCCTGACTTTC.

The chain employs TRBV7-9 and TRBJ2-7; 8 bases fit TRBD2. V lost 5 bases and J lost 1; bases outside the gene matches: 19. This CDR3 is 19 amino acids long. Germline values: CDR1 SEHNR, CDR2 FQNEAQ (reference sequence). The DNA of the CDR3 is TGTGCCAGCAGCCGGGTAAAACTAGCGGAGACCTCCAATTCCTACGAGCAGTACTTC. This encodes CASSRVKLAETSNSYEQYF.

This clone has just a few counts. This sequence joins TRBV7-9 and TRBJ2-6; D unclear. Trimming cost V 5 bases and J 0 bases, with 5 bases left between them. This CDR3 is built from 14 residues. Germline assignment: CDR1 SEHNR and CDR2 FQNEAQ (reference sequence). CDR3 residues: CASSPPSGANVLTF. The CDR3 DNA sequence: TGTGCCAGCAGCCCACCCTCTGGGGCCAACGTCCTGACTTTC.

This clone is deemed medium-sized. The genes are TRBV7-9 and TRBJ2-4; D gene uncertain. Germline lookup yields CDR1 SEHNR and CDR2 FQNEAQ (reference sequence). V was pared by 5 bases and J by 7 bases, with 15 bases between. This CDR3 is built from 14 residues. Here the CDR3 reads CASSPIGTFNIQYF. For the CDR3, the DNA is TGTGCCAGCAGCCCGATTGGAACATTTAACATTCAGTACTTC.

The chain combines TRBV10-3 with TRBJ1-1, with 12 bases matching TRBD1. Losses at the gene ends were 6 bases for V and 4 bases for J; bases not matched to a gene: 12. This CDR3 is 17 amino acids long. Per the germline V gene, CDR1 is ENHRY and CDR2 is SYGVKD. The CDR3 sequence: CAISVTRDRGQSTEAFF. The CDR3 coding sequence is TGTGCCATCAGCGTAACCCGGGACAGGGGGCAGAGCACTGAAGCTTTCTTT.

The CDR3 is CASSQRLAYNEQFF. The CDR3 nucleotides are TGTGCCAGCAGCCAAAGGCTAGCTTACAATGAGCAGTTCTTC. The chain links TRBV4-2 to TRBJ2-1; D may be TRBD2 (5 bases). The ends were cut back, 2 bases at V and 4 bases at J, with 9 bases in the middle. The CDR3 totals 14 residues. CDR1 is LGHNA and CDR2 is YNFKEQ in the germline V gene.

The chain couples TRBV11-2 to TRBJ2-7; TRBD2 aligns across 9 bases. The junction had 12 bases not matched to a gene; V was cut back by 0 bases and J by 3 bases. The CDR3 contains 18 residues. The germline V gene encodes CDR1 SGHAT and CDR2 FQNNGV. The DNA of the CDR3 is TGTGCCAGCAGCTTAGAGACCAGCGGGAGGACCTTCTACTACGAGCAGTACTTC. This translates into CASSLETSGRTFYYEQYF. Based on the CDR3 plus reference TRBV11-2 and TRBJ2-7, the full variable domain is EAGVAQSPRYKIIEKRQSVAFWCNPISGHATLYWYQQILGQGPKLLIQFQNNGVVDDSQLPKDRFSAERLKGVDSTLKIQPAKLEDSAVYLCASSLETSGRTFYYEQYFGPGTRLTVT.

The table lists this clone with a few counts. The CDR3 sequence: CASEGQGADYEQYF. CDR3 nucleotides: TGTGCCAGCGAGGGACAGGGTGCCGATTACGAGCAGTACTTC. The V gene is TRBV2, the J gene TRBJ2-7, with 9 bases lining up with TRBD1. Trimming at V came to 8 bases and at J to 4 bases, leaving 9 bases not matched to a gene. Germline loops: CDR1 SNHLY, CDR2 FYNNEI. This CDR3 has 14 amino acids.

V is TRBV7-9 and J is TRBJ2-4, with 8 bases lining up with TRBD1. After removal of 4 bases from V and 4 bases from J, the junction contained 6 bases not matched to a gene. Germline loops: CDR1 SEHNR, CDR2 FQNEAQ (reference sequence). The CDR3 is made up of 15 amino acids. DNA of the CDR3: TGTGCCAGCAGCTGGGGGACAGGCGGTAAAAACATTCAGTACTTC. Its translation is CASSWGTGGKNIQYF.

The V gene is TRBV4-1, the J gene TRBJ1-3; D not resolved. The germline V gene has CDR1 MGHRA and CDR2 YSYEKL. The CDR3 is 16 residues long. V lost 5 bases, J lost 0 bases, and 14 bases lay in between. Here the CDR3 reads CASSGTAKRSGNTIYF. CDR3 nucleotides: TGCGCCAGCAGCGGTACAGCCAAACGCTCTGGAAACACCATATATTTT.

This clone is a singleton in its sample. The chain has TRBV28 and TRBJ2-3; no clear D gene. The CDR3 length is 14 residues. Between the trimmed V and J ends, which lost 3 bases and 0 bases, there was a span of 7 bases. From germline, CDR1 is MDHEN and CDR2 SYDVKM. CDR3 region: CASSFRPSTDTQYF. The CDR3 coding sequence is TGTGCCAGCAGTTTCAGACCAAGCACAGATACGCAGTATTTT.

The V and J genes are TRBV5-1 and TRBJ2-7; 7 nucleotides agree with TRBD1. The CDR3 has 16 residues. The germline V gene encodes CDR1 SGHRS and CDR2 YFSETQ. J gave up 2 bases and V 4 bases, and 12 bases lay outside the gene matches. The CDR3 loop is CASSVGPGQTTYEQYF. The CDR3 DNA is TGCGCCAGCAGCGTTGGCCCGGGACAGACTACCTACGAGCAGTACTTC. Complete variable domain (other parts from reference TRBV5-1 and TRBJ2-7): KAGVTQTPRYLIKTRGQQVTLSCSPISGHRSVSWYQQTPGQGLQFLFEYFSETQRNKGNFPGRFSGRQFSNSRSEMNVSTLELGDSALYLCASSVGPGQTTYEQYFGPGTRLTVT.